This T cell receptor beta chain was profiled in a study of shared clonotypes between healthy human individuals. Across several immunoSEQ plates, the genomic DNA of each subset was split evenly. The repertoire was sequenced with immunoSEQ multiplex PCR; TCRdb's copy has only in-frame clones and lacks some. The repertoire holds over 2 million clones, with roughly 94% as singletons. Findings and caveats of the study: Generation probabilities were higher for clonotypes shared across all four sorted-subset donors than for unshared ones.

CDR3 length: 12 residues. The germline V gene encodes CDR1 KGHSH and CDR2 LQKENI. Trimming took off 0 bases at V and 13 bases at J, with 7 bases between the two ends. Note on this clone: What it recognizes is unknown.

The specimen was naive CD4+ T cells sorted from blood. As to subset: CD45RA+ positively selected. The source is a man younger than 35 in good health. The V call is TRBV18, the J call TRBJ1-6, with D unclear. The DNA for the CDR3 is TGTGCCAGCTCACCACCCACGGGGCCCCTCCACTTT. Translated: CASSPPTGPLHF.